The clone carrying this T cell receptor (beta chain) was recorded once. The data were obtained in a study of glioma-infiltrating T cells after dendritic cell vaccination. CDR1 is MDHEN, CDR2 SYDVKM, per germline. Germline trimming cut 3 bases from V and 4 bases from J; bases unmatched to any gene: 6. This CDR3 region has 15 residues. TCRdb's copy holds only in-frame clones and misses some; the assay was immunoSEQ multiplex PCR. The table records approximately 90,000 clones, roughly four fifths of them present only once. Time point of the sample: after dendritic cell vaccination, including at tumor progression/relapse. Selection required adequate fresh-frozen tumor tissue plus more than two years' survival data.

The TCR was taken from a human donor with glioblastoma. The V gene is TRBV28, the J gene TRBJ1-1; 9 bases are shared with TRBD1. This material consisted of blood, taken after dendritic cell vaccination. CDR3 in DNA: TGTGCCAGCAGTTTTTATTCGGACAGGGGCACTGAAGCTTTCTTT. It encodes CASSFYSDRGTEAFF.